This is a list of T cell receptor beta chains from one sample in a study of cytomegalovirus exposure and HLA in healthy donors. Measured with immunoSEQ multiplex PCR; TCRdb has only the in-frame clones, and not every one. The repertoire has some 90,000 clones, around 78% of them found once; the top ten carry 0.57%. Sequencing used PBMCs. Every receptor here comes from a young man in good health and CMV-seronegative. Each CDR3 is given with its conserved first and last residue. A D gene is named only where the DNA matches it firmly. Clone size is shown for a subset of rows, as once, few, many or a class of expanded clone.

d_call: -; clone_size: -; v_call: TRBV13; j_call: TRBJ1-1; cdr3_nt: TGTGCCAGCAGCTCCTCGGGTGCTGAAGCTTTCTTT; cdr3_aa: CASSSSGAEAFF
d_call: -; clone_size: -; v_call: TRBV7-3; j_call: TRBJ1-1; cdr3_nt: TGTGCCAGCAGCTTAGCCGGGGGAGGGAACACTGAAGCTTTCTTT; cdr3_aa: CASSLAGGGNTEAFF
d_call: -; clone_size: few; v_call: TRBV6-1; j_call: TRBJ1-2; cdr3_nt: TGTGCCAGCAGTGCCCGGCAGGGCGGCAACTATGGCTACACCTTC; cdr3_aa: CASSARQGGNYGYTF
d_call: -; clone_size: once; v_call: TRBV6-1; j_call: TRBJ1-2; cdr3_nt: TGTGCCAGCAGACCTACGGACGGACTTATGGTGGGCTACACCTTC; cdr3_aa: CASRPTDGLMVGYTF
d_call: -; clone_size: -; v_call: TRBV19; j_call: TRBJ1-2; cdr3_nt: TGTGCCAGTAGTATGAGCCCCGGACGGGGAGCTAACTATGGCTACACCTTC; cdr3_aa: CASSMSPGRGANYGYTF
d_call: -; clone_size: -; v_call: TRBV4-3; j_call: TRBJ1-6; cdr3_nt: TGCGCCAGCAGCCAAGAGCGGGGAACCGGCTATTCACCCCTCCACTTT; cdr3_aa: CASSQERGTGYSPLHF
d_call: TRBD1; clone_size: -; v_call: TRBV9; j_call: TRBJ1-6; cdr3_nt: TGTGCCAGCAGCGAGACAGGGGGAATAAATAATTCACCCCTCCACTTT; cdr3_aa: CASSETGGINNSPLHF
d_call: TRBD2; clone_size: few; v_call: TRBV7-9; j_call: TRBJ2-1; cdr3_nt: TGTGCCAGCAGCTTAGCGCGGTCTAGCGGGAGCGACAATGAGCAGTTCTTC; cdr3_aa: CASSLARSSGSDNEQFF
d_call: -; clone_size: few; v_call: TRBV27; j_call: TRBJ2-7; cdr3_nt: TGTGCCAGCAGTTTTACAGATACCTACGAGCAGTACTTC; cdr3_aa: CASSFTDTYEQYF
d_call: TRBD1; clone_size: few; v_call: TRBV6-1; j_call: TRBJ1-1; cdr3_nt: TGTGCCAGCAGTGGCTTGACAGGGAGACCGAACACTGAAGCTTTCTTT; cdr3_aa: CASSGLTGRPNTEAFF
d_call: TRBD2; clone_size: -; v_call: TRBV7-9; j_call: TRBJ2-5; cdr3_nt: TGTGCCAGCAGCCCCCGACGGGGGGGCCGCTTCGAGACCCAGTACTTC; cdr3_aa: CASSPRRGGRFETQYF
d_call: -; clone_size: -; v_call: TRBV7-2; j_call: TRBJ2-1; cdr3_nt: TGTGCCAGCAGCCGCTATGAAGCGAACAATGAGCAGTTCTTC; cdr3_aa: CASSRYEANNEQFF
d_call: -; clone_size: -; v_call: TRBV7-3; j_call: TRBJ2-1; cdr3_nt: TGTGCCAGCAGCTTAAGCTTTTCAGGCTCCTACAATGAGCAGTTCTTC; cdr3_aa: CASSLSFSGSYNEQFF
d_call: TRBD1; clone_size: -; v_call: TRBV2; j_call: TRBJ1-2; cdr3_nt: TGTGCCAGCAGTGGGACAGGAAAGGGGCACTATGGCTACACCTTC; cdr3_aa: CASSGTGKGHYGYTF
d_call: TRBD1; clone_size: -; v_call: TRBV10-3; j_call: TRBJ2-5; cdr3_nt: TGTGCCATCAGTGAGGCGACAGGGATTATAGGGACCCAGTACTTC; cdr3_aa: CAISEATGIIGTQYF
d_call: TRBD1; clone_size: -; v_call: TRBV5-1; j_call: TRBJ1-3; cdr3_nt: TGCGCCAGCAGCCCGGAGGGACAGGGCAGTTTCTCTGGAAACACCATATATTTT; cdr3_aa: CASSPEGQGSFSGNTIYF
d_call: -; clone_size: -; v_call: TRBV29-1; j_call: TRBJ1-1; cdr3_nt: TGCAGCGTTGCCGGGACAAACATGAACACTGAAGCTTTCTTT; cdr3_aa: CSVAGTNMNTEAFF
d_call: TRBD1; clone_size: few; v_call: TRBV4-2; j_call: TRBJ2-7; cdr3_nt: TGTGCCAGCAGCCCCCGACAGGGGACTTCCTACGAGCAGTACTTC; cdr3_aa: CASSPRQGTSYEQYF
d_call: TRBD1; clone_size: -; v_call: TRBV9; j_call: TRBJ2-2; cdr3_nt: TGTGCCAGCAGTGCGGACAGGGCTAGGGAGCTGTTTTTT; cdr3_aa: CASSADRARELFF
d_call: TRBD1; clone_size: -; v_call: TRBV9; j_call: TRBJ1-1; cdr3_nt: TGTGCCAGCAGCGCCGGGACAGGGAAGAAAGTGAACACTGAAGCTTTCTTT; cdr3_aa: CASSAGTGKKVNTEAFF
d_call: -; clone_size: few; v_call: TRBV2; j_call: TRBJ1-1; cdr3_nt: TGTGCCACCACGACTACCGGCCCAGGGGCGGGAGCTTTCTTT; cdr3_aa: CATTTTGPGAGAFF
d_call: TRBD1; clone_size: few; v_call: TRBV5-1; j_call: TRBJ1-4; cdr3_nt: TGCGCCAGCAGCTTGGAGACAGGGGGCTTTGAAAAACTGTTTTTT; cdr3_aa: CASSLETGGFEKLFF
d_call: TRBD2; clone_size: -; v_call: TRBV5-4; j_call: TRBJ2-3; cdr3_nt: TGTGCCAGCAGCTTGGGGACTAGCTATACCTTAAGCACAGATACGCAGTATTTT; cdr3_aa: CASSLGTSYTLSTDTQYF
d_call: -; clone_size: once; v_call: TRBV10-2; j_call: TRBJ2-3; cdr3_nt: TGCGCCAGCACAACTAGCCCAGATACGCAGTATTTT; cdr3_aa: CASTTSPDTQYF
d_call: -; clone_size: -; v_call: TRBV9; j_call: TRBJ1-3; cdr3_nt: TGTGCCAGCAGCCCCTCTTCAGGGATCTCTGGAAACACCATATATTTT; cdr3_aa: CASSPSSGISGNTIYF
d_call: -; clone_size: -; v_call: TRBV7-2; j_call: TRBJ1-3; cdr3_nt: TGTGCCAGCAGCACGCCATCGGAGGGCAACACCATATATTTT; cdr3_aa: CASSTPSEGNTIYF
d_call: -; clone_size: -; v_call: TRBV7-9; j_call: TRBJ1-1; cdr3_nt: TGTGCCAGCAGCTTATTTGTTGGGTACCGGGACACTGAAGCTTTCTTT; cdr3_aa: CASSLFVGYRDTEAFF
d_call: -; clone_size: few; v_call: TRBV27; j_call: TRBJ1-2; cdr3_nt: TGTGCCAGCAGTTTAGACAAGTCCTTCTATGGCTACACCTTC; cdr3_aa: CASSLDKSFYGYTF
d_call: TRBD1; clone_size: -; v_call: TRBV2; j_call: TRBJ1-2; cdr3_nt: TGTGCCAGCAGTGATCGGACAGGGGCCCATGGCTACACCTTC; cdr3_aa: CASSDRTGAHGYTF
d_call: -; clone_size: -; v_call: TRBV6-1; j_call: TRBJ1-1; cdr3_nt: TGTGCCAGCAGTGAATTAGGGACTCAGACTGAAGCTTTCTTT; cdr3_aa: CASSELGTQTEAFF
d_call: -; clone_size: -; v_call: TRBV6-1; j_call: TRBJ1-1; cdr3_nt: TGTGCCAGCATACGGACCGGGGGTGAAGCTTTCTTT; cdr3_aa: CASIRTGGEAFF
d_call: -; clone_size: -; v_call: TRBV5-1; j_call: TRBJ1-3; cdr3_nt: TGCGCCAGCAGCAGAGGGGGTAGGGGAAACACCATATATTTT; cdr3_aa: CASSRGGRGNTIYF
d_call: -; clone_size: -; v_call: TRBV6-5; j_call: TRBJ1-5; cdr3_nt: TGTGCCAGCAGCCCCGGACTGCCCAATCAGCCCCAGCATTTT; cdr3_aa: CASSPGLPNQPQHF
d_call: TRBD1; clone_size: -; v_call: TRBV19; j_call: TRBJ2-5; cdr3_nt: TGTGCCAGTAGTATGGGACAGGGAACAGAGACCCAGTACTTC; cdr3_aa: CASSMGQGTETQYF
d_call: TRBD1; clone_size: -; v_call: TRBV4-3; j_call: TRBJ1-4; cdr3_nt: TGCGCCAGCAGCCAATCCTTATCTCGGACAGGGAATGAAAAACTGTTTTTT; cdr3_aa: CASSQSLSRTGNEKLFF
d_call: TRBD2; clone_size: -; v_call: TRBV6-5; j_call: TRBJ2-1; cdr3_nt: TGTGCCAGCAGCCCGATAGGACTAGACTACAATGAGCAGTTCTTC; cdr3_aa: CASSPIGLDYNEQFF
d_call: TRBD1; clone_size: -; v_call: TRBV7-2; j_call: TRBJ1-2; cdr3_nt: TGTGCCAGCAGCCCATACAGGGGCTATGGCTACACCTTC; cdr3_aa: CASSPYRGYGYTF
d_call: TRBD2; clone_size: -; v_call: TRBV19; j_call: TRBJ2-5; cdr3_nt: TGTGCCAGTAGTAGAACTAGCGGGAGTGAGACCCAGTACTTC; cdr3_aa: CASSRTSGSETQYF
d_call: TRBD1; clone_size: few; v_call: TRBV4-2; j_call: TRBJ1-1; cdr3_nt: TGTGCCAGCAGCCAAGTGACAGGGGCAACTGAAGCTTTCTTT; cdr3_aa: CASSQVTGATEAFF
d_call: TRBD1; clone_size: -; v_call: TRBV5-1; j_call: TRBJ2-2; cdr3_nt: TGCGCCAGCAGCTTGGTCCTGTCAGGGGGCAATCGAGGGGAGCTGTTTTTT; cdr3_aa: CASSLVLSGGNRGELFF
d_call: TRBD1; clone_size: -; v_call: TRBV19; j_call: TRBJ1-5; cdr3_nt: TGTGCCAGTAGCATCAACCCGCTCACCGGGACAGGGAAGGCGTATAGCAATCAGCCCCAGCATTTT; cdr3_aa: CASSINPLTGTGKAYSNQPQHF
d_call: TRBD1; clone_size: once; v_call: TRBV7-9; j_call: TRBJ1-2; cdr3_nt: TGTTCCAGCACACTAGGCACAGGGGGTCACTATGGCTACACCTTC; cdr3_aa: CSSTLGTGGHYGYTF
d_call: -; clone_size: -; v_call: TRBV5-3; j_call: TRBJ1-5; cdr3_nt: TGTGCCAGAAGCTGGCCCAGAAGTCAGCCCCAGCATTTT; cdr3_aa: CARSWPRSQPQHF
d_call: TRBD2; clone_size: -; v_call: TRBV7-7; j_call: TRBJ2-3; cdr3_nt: TGTGCCAGCAGCTTAGAGGGGCCATCGAGCGGGGGGACAGATACGCAGTATTTT; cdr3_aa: CASSLEGPSSGGTDTQYF
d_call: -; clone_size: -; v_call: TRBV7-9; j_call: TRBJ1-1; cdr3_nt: TGTGCCAGCAGCTTAGGGACAGCTACTGGAGCTTTCTTT; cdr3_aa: CASSLGTATGAFF
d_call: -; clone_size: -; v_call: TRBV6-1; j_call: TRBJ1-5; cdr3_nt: TGTGCCAGCAGTGAAACAGGGCCTCAGCCCCAGCATTTT; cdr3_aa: CASSETGPQPQHF
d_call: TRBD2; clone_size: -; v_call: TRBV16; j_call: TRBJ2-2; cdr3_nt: TGTGCCAGCAGCCGTGGACTAGGGAGAAGCTGGACCGGGGAGCTGTTTTTT; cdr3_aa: CASSRGLGRSWTGELFF
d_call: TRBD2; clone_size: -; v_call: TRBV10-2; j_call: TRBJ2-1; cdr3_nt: TGCGCCAGCAACAGACCTAGCGGGCGGGACGGTGAGCAGTTCTTC; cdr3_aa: CASNRPSGRDGEQFF
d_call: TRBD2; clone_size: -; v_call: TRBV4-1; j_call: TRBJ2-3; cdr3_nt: TGCGCCAGCAGCCAAGATTCTAGGGGGACTAGAGATACGCAGTATTTT; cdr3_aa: CASSQDSRGTRDTQYF
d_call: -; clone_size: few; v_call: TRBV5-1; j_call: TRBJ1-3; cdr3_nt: TGCGCCAGCACCGACACTGGAAACACCATATATTTT; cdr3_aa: CASTDTGNTIYF
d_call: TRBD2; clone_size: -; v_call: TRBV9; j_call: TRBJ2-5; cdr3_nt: TGTGCCAGCAGCGGGGCCGGGGGGGGAGGGGAGACCCAGTACTTC; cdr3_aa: CASSGAGGGGETQYF
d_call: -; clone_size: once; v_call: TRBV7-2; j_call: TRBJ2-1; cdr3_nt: TGTGCCAGCAGCTGGGTACTAGACAATGAGCAGTTCTTC; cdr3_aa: CASSWVLDNEQFF
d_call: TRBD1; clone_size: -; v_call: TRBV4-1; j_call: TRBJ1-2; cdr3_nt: TGCGCCAGCAGCCAAACTACAGGGGCTACCACGAACTATGGCTACACCTTC; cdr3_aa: CASSQTTGATTNYGYTF